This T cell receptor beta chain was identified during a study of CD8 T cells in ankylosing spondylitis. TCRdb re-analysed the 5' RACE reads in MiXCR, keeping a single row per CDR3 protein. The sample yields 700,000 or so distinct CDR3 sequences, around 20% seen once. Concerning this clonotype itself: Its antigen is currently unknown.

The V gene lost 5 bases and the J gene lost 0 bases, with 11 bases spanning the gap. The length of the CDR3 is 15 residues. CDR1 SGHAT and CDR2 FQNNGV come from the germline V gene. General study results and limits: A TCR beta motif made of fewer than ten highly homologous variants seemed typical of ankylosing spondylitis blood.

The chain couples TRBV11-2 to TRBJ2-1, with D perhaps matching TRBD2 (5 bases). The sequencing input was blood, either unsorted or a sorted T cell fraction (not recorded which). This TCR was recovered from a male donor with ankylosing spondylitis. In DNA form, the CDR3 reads TGTGCCAGCAGCGCCCTACGGGGCTCCTACAATGAGCAGTTCTTC. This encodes CASSALRGSYNEQFF. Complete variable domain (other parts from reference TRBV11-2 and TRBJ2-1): EAGVAQSPRYKIIEKRQSVAFWCNPISGHATLYWYQQILGQGPKLLIQFQNNGVVDDSQLPKDRFSAERLKGVDSTLKIQPAKLEDSAVYLCASSALRGSYNEQFFGPGTRLTVL.